This TCR beta chain is from a study of blood T cell repertoires in COVID-19. The overall study: In each case, the material was cDNA or gDNA derived from T cells, B-cell-depleted T cells, or PBMCs.

The junction had 5 bases not matched to a gene; V was cut back by 1 base and J by 2 bases. Germline lookup yields CDR1 SGHVS and CDR2 FQNEAQ. The CDR3 runs to 15 residues. Authors' methods: Estimates of nucleated cell counts were drawn from the amplification of reference gene primers. The repertoire was sequenced with immunoSEQ multiplex PCR; TCRdb's copy has only in-frame clones and lacks some. V, J and clone size derive from that table, while D and trimming were established from the DNA sequence. The data show about 140,000 clones, 82% seen once. The sample was peripheral blood. The sequence was collected from a woman of 80 years or more with acute or convalescent COVID-19. V gene TRBV7-8 combines with J gene TRBJ2-7, with TRBD1 matching 7 bases. This CDR3 is CASSLVYRGPYEQYF. The CDR3 coding sequence is TGTGCCAGCAGCTTAGTGTACAGGGGTCCCTACGAGCAGTACTTC.